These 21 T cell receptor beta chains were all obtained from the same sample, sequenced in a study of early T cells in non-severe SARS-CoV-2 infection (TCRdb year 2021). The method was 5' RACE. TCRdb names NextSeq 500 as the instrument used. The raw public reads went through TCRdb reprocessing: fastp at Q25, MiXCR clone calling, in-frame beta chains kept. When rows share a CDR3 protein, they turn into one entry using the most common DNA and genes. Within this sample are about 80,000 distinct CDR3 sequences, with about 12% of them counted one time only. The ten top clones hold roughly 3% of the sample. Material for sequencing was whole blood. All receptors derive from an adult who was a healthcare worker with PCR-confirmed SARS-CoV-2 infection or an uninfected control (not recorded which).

CDR3 loop: CASSLATSGGASEQFF. CDR3 DNA: TGTGCCAGCAGTTTAGCGACTAGCGGGGGGGCCAGCGAGCAGTTCTTC. V and J are TRBV12-3 or TRBV12-4 and TRBJ2-1; TRBD2 agrees at 14 bases. The CDR3 consists of 16 residues. J gave up 10 bases and V 0 bases, and 5 bases lay outside the gene matches.

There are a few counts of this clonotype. The CDR3 loop reads CASSLGSSAFSSQETQYF. The CDR3 region has the DNA TGTGCCAGCAGTTTGGGGTCTAGCGCCTTTTCCTCCCAGGAGACCCAGTACTTC. V is TRBV27 and J is TRBJ2-5; possible D gene TRBD2, 6 bases. Germline CDR1 and CDR2: MNHEY and SMNVEV (reference sequence). Between the trimmed V and J ends, which lost 3 bases and 5 bases, there was a span of 25 bases. CDR3 length: 18 residues.

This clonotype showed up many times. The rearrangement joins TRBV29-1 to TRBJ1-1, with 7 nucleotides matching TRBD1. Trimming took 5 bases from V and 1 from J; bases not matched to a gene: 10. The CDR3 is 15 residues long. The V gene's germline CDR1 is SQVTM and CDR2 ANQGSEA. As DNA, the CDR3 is TGCAGCGTTCCGGGACAGCTTGCTTCGAACACTGAAGCTTTCTTT. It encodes CSVPGQLASNTEAFF.

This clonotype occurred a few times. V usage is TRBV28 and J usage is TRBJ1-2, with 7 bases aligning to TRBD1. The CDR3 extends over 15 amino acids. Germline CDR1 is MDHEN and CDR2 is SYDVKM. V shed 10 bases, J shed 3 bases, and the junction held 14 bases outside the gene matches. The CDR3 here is CAIPSRDREYYGYTF. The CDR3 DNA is TGTGCCATCCCATCCCGAGACAGGGAGTACTATGGCTACACCTTC.

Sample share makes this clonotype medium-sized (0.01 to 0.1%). As DNA, the CDR3 is TGCAGCGTCGCAGGGGGCAGATACGAGCAGTACTTC. It yields the protein CSVAGGRYEQYF. The rearrangement uses TRBV29-1 and TRBJ2-7; TRBD1 agrees at 8 bases. Unmatched junction bases numbered 5, after V lost 6 bases and J lost 4 bases. The germline V gene has CDR1 SQVTM and CDR2 ANQGSEA. The CDR3 has 12 amino acids.

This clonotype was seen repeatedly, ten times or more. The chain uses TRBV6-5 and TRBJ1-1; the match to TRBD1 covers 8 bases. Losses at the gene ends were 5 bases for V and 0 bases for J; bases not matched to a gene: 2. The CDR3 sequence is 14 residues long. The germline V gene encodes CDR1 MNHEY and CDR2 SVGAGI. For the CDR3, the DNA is TGTGCCAGCAGTCGGACAGGGATGAACACTGAAGCTTTCTTT. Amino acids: CASSRTGMNTEAFF.

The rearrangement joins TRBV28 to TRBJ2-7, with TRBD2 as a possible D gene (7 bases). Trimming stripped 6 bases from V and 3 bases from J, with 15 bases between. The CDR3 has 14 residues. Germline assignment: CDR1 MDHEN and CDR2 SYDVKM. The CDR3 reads CASSEFRGGYEQYF. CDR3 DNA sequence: TGTGCCAGCAGCGAGTTTAGGGGGGGCTACGAGCAGTACTTC.

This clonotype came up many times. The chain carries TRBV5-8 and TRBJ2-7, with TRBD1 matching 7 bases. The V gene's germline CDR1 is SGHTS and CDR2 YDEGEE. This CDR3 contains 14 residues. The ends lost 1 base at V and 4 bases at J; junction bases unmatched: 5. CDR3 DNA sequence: TGTGCCAGCAGCTTGTGGGACAGAAAGTACGAGCAGTACTTC. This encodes CASSLWDRKYEQYF.

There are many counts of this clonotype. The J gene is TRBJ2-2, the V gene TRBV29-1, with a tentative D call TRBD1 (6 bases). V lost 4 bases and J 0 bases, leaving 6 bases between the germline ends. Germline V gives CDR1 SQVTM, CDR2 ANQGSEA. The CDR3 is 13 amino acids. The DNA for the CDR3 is TGCAGCGTTGGGACAGCGAACACCGGGGAGCTGTTTTTT. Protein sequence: CSVGTANTGELFF.

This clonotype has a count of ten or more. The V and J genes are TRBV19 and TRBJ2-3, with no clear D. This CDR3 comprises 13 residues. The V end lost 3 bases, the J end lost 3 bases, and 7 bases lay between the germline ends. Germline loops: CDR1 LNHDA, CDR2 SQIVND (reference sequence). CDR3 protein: CASSILGTDTQYF. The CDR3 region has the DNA TGTGCCAGTAGTATCCTGGGAACAGATACGCAGTATTTT.

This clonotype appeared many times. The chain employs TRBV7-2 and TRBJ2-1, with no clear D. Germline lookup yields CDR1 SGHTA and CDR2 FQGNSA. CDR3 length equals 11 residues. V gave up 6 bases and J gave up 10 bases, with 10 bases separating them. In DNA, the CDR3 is TGTGCCAGCAGTCTTGTAGAGGAGCAGTTCTTC. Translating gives CASSLVEEQFF.

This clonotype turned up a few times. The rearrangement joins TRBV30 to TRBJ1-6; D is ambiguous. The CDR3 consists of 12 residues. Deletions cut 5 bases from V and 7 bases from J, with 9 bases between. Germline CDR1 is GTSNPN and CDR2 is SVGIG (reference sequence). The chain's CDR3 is CAWVGLNSPLHF. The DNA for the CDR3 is TGTGCCTGGGTCGGACTCAATTCACCCCTCCACTTT. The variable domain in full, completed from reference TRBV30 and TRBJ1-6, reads SQTIHQWPATLVQPVGSPLSLECTVEGTSNPNLYWYRQAAGRGLQLLFYSVGIGQISSEVPQNLSASRPQDRQFILSSKKLLLSDSGFYLCAWVGLNSPLHFGNGTRLTVT.

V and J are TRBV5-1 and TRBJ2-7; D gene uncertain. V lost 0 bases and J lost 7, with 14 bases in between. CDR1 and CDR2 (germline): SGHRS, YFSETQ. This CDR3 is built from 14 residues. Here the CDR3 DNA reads TGCGCCAGCAGCTTGGCGGTGGACGTTGGAGAGCAGTACTTC. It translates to CASSLAVDVGEQYF.

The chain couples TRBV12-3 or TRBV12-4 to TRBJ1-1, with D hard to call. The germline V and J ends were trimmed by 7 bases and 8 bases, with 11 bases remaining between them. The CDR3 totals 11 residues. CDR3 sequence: CASMGSSEAFF. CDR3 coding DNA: TGTGCCAGCATGGGCAGCTCCGAAGCTTTCTTT.

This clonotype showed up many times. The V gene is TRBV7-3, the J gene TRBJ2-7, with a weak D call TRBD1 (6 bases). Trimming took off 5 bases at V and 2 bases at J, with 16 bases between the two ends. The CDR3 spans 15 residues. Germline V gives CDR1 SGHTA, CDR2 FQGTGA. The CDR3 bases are TGTGCCAGCAGCCCCCGCGTGGCAGGGGCCTACGAGCAGTACTTC. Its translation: CASSPRVAGAYEQYF.

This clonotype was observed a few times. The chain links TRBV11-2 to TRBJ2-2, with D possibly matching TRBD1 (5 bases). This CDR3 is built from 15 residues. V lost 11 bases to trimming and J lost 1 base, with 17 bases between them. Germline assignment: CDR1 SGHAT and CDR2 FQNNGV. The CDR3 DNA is TGTGCCTCCCGCCCAAGCCAGGGGAACACCGGGGAGCTGTTTTTT. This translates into CASRPSQGNTGELFF. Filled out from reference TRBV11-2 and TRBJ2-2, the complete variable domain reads EAGVAQSPRYKIIEKRQSVAFWCNPISGHATLYWYQQILGQGPKLLIQFQNNGVVDDSQLPKDRFSAERLKGVDSTLKIQPAKLEDSAVYLCASRPSQGNTGELFFGEGSRLTVL.

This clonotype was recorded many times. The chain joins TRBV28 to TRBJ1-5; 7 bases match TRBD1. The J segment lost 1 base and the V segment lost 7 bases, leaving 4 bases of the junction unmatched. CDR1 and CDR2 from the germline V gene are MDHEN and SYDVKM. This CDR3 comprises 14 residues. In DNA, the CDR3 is TGTGCCAGCAAACAGGGGATGAGCAATCAGCCCCAGCATTTT. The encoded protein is CASKQGMSNQPQHF.

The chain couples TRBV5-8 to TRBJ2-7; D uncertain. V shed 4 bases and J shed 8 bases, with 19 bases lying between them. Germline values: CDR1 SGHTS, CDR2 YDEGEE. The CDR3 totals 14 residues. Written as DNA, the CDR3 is TGTGCCAGCAGCGAGGATGGGCCACGCTTGCAGCAGTACTTC. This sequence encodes CASSEDGPRLQQYF. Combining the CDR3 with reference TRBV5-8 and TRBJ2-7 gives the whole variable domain EAGVTQSPTHLIKTRGQQATLRCSPISGHTSVYWYQQALGLGLQFLLWYDEGEERNRGNFPPRFSGRQFPNYSSELNVNALELEDSALYLCASSEDGPRLQQYFGPGTRLTVT.

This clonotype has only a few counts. The CDR3 region is CASSNNTGELFF. The CDR3 bases are TGTGCCAGCAGCAATAACACCGGGGAGCTGTTTTTT. This chain joins TRBV3-1 and TRBJ2-2; D gene unclear. The CDR3 has 12 amino acids. Per the germline V gene, CDR1 is LGHDT and CDR2 is YNNKEL (reference sequence). The V gene lost 5 bases and the J gene lost 2 bases, with 3 bases spanning the gap. Based on the CDR3 plus reference TRBV3-1 and TRBJ2-2, the full variable domain is DTAVSQTPKYLVTQMGNDKSIKCEQNLGHDTMYWYKQDSKKFLKIMFSYNNKELIINETVPNRFSPKSPDKAHLNLHINSLELGDSAVYFCASSNNTGELFFGEGSRLTVL.

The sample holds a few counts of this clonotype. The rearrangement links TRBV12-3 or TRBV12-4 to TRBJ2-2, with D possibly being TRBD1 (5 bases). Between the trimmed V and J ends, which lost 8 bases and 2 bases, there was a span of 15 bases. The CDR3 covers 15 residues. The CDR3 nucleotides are TGTGCCAGCCACAGAAGGGGCCTTAACACCGGGGAGCTGTTTTTT. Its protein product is CASHRRGLNTGELFF.

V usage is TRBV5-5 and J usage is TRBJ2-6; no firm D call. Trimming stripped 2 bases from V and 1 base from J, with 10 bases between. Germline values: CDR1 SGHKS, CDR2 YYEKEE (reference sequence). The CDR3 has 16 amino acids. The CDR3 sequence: CASSFSGLSGANVLTF. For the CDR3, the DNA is TGTGCCAGCAGCTTTTCAGGTCTATCTGGGGCCAACGTCCTGACTTTC. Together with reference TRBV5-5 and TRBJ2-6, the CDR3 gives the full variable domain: DAGVTQSPTHLIKTRGQQVTLRCSPISGHKSVSWYQQVLGQGPQFIFQYYEKEERGRGNFPDRFSARQFPNYSSELNVNALLLGDSALYLCASSFSGLSGANVLTFGAGSRLTVL.